These 5 T cell receptor beta chains came from one sample sequenced in a study of response to subunit inactivated influenza vaccine. From the RT-PCR reads, TCRdb called clonotypes with MiXCR, one entry per CDR3 protein. This sample has under 200,000 distinct CDR3 sequences, with over 8.5% found just once. The material was CD8+ T cells sorted from PBMCs, obtained about 23 months after vaccination. Source of these receptors: a man between 50 and 75 years old who received an inactivated influenza vaccine.

This clonotype has ten or more counts. The chain employs TRBV9 and TRBJ2-7; 9 bases are shared with TRBD1. Germline V CDR1 and CDR2: SGDLS, YYNGEE. The V and J ends lost 4 bases and 6 bases, in that order; junction bases with no gene match: 17. There are 17 residues in the CDR3. CDR3 residues: CASSLRDREAFSPEQYF. As DNA, the CDR3 is TGTGCCAGCAGCCTTCGGGACAGGGAGGCCTTTTCTCCCGAGCAGTACTTC.

This clonotype was picked up many times. The chain links TRBV4-1 to TRBJ2-7; either TRBD1 or TRBD2 may fit D (5 bases each). Germline lookup yields CDR1 MGHRA and CDR2 YSYEKL. Trimming removed 1 base from V and 5 bases from J, with 12 bases in between. The CDR3 has 14 residues. CDR3 coding DNA: TGCGCCAGCAGCCAAGGAGAGGGGATGGACGAGCAGTACTTC. Amino acid sequence: CASSQGEGMDEQYF.

This clonotype was found many times. The chain carries TRBV9 and TRBJ2-1; D might be TRBD2 (5 bases). Germline V gene sequence: CDR1 SGDLS, CDR2 YYNGEE. Trimming took off 5 bases at V and 13 bases at J, with 13 bases between the two ends. This CDR3 is 11 amino acids long. The CDR3 DNA reads as TGTGCCAGCAGTAATCTAGCAGAACAGTTCTTC. It is translated as CASSNLAEQFF.

This clonotype was detected a few times. The chain uses TRBV19 and TRBJ2-2; D possibly corresponds to TRBD1 (6 bases). This CDR3 is built from 17 residues. Germline values: CDR1 LNHDA, CDR2 SQIVND (reference sequence). The V end lost 1 base, the J end lost 0 bases, and 12 bases lay between the germline ends. The DNA for the CDR3 is TGTGCCAGTAGTATAGTCAGGGGCCCCGCGAACACCGGGGAGCTGTTTTTT. Translating it yields CASSIVRGPANTGELFF.

The CDR3 sequence: CASSLVGQGNTEAFF. For the CDR3, the DNA is TGCGCCAGCAGCTTGGTGGGACAGGGAAACACTGAAGCTTTCTTT. The J gene is TRBJ1-1, the V gene TRBV5-1; 9 bases agree with TRBD1. V shed 0 bases and J 2 bases; nucleotides not matched to a gene: 2. CDR1 is SGHRS, CDR2 YFSETQ, per germline. This CDR3 has 15 amino acids.